This T cell receptor (beta chain) originates from a study of T-cell reconstitution after alpha-beta-depleted transplantation in children. A library of TCRbeta sequences, prepared with unique molecular identifiers, was generated. MiXCR was run by TCRdb on the PCR reads, yielding one entry per CDR3 protein. Seen here are around 500,000 distinct CDR3 sequences, approximately 13% observed once, and the top ten hold about 5.4%. CDR1 and CDR2 (germline): MNHEY, SVGAGI. The V end lost 0 bases, the J end lost 5 bases, and 13 bases lay between the germline ends. CDR3 length equals 15 residues. At least ten counts were recorded for this clonotype.

The input for sequencing was PBMCs from the stem cell graft donor, taken from the stem cell graft. The J gene is TRBJ2-5, the V gene TRBV6-5, with D tentatively TRBD2 (6 bases). This sequence originates from a human donor who donated a stem cell graft to a child with combined immunodeficiency. CDR3 sequence reads: CASSYSRGGGETQYF. CDR3 bases: TGTGCCAGCAGTTACTCGCGGGGCGGAGGGGAGACCCAGTACTTC.